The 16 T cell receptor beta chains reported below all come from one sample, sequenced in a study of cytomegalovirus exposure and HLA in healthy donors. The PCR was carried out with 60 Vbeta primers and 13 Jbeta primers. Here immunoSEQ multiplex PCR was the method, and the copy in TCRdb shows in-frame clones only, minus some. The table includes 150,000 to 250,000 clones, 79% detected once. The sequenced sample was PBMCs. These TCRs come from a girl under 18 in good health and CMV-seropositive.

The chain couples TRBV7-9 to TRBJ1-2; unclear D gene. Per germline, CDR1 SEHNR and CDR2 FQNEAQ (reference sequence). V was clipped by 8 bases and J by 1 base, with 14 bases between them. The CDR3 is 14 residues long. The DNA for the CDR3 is TGTGCCAGCGAAAACCCCGCCTATAACTATGGCTACACCTTC. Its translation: CASENPAYNYGYTF.

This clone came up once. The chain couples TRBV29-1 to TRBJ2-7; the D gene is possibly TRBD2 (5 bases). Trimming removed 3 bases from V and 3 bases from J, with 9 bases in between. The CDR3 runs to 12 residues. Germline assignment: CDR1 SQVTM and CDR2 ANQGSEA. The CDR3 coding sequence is TGCAGCGTTGATGCAGGAGGCTACGAGCAGTACTTC. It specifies CSVDAGGYEQYF.

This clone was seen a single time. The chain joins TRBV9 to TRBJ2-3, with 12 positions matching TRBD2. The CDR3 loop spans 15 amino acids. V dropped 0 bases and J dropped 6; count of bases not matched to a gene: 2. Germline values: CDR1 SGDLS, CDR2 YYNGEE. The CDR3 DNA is TGTGCCAGCAGCGTAGGGACTAGCGGGATGGATACGCAGTATTTT. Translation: CASSVGTSGMDTQYF.

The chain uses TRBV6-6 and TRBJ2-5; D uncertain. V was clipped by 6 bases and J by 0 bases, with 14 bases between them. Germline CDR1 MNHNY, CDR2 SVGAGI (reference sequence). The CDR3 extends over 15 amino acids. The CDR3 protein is CASSPLRRNQETQYF. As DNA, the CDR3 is TGTGCCAGCAGCCCCTTGAGGAGAAACCAAGAGACCCAGTACTTC.

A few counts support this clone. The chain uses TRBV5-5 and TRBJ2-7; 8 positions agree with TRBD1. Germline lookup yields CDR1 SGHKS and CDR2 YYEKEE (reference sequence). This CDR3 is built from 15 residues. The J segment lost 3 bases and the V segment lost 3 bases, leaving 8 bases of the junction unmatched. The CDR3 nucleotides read TGTGCCAGCAGCTCGACAGGGGACCCATACTACGAGCAGTACTTC. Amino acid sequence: CASSSTGDPYYEQYF.

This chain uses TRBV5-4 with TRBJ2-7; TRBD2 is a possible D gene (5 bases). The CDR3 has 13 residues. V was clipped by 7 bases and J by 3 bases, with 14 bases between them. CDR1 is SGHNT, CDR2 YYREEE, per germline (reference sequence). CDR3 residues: CASGREPVYEQYF. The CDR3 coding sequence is TGTGCCAGCGGTAGGGAGCCGGTCTACGAGCAGTACTTC.

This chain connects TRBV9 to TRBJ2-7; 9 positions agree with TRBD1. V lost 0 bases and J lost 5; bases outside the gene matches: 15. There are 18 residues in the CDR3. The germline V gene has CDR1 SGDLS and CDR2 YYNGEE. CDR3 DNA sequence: TGTGCCAGCAGCGTAGCCGGGACAGGGATCCCATCCCCAGACGAGCAGTACTTC. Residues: CASSVAGTGIPSPDEQYF.

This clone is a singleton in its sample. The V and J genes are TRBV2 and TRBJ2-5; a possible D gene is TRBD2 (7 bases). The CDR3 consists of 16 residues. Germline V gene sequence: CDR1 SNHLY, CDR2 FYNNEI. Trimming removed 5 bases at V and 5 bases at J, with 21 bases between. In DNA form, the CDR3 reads TGTGCCAGCAGTAGGCCCCGGGGGGCAGTTAGTGAGACCCAGTACTTC. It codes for CASSRPRGAVSETQYF.

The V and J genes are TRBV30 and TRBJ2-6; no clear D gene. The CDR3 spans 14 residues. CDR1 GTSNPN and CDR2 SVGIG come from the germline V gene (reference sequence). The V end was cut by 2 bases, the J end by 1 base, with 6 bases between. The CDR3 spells CAWSTSSGANVLTF. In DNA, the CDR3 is TGTGCCTGGAGTACGAGTTCTGGGGCCAACGTCCTGACTTTC.

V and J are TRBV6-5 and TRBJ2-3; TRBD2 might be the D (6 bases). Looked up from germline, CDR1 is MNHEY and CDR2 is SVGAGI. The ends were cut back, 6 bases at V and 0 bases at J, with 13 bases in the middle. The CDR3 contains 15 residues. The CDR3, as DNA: TGTGCCAGCAGGGCCGCCGGGACTAGCACAGATACGCAGTATTTT. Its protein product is CASRAAGTSTDTQYF.

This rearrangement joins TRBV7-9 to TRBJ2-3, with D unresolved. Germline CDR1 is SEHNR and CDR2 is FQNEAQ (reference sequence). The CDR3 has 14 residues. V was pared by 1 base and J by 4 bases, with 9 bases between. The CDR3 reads CASSLENYPDTQYF. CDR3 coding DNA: TGTGCCAGCAGCTTAGAGAACTACCCAGATACGCAGTATTTT.

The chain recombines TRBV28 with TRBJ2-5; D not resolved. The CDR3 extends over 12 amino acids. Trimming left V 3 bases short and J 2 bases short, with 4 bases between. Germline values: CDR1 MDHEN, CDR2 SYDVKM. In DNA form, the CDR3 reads TGTGCCAGCAGTTTGAGGCAAGAGACCCAGTACTTC. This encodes CASSLRQETQYF.

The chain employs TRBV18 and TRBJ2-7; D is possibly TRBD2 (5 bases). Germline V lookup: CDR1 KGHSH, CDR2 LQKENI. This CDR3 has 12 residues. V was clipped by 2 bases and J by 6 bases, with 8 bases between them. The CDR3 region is CASSPEGGEQYF. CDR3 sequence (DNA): TGTGCCAGCTCACCAGAGGGTGGCGAGCAGTACTTC.

The CDR3 reads CASSLGTPYSNQPQHF. CDR3 in DNA: TGTGCCAGCAGCTTAGGTACACCTTATAGCAATCAGCCCCAGCATTTT. The chain is built from TRBV7-2 and TRBJ1-5; no firm D call. Looked up from germline, CDR1 is SGHTA and CDR2 is FQGNSA. This CDR3 is built from 16 residues. V was trimmed by 1 base and J by 0 bases, leaving 10 bases between them.

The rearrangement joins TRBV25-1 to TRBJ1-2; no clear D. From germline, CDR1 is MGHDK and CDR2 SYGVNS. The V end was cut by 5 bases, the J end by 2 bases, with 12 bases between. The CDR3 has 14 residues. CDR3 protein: CASSRGGPNYGYTF. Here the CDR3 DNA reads TGTGCCAGCAGTCGGGGAGGTCCCAACTATGGCTACACCTTC.

The CDR3 DNA is TGTGCCAGCAGAAGTACCGGGGGACTGGTGGGAGGCAATGAGCAGTTCTTC. It specifies CASRSTGGLVGGNEQFF. The chain combines TRBV14 with TRBJ2-1; D is perhaps TRBD2 (6 bases). Trimming left V 6 bases short and J 6 bases short, with 24 bases between. This CDR3 is built from 17 residues. Per germline, CDR1 SGHDN and CDR2 FVKESK. Variable domain in full (rest from reference TRBV14 and TRBJ2-1): EAGVTQFPSHSVIEKGQTVTLRCDPISGHDNLYWYRRVMGKEIKFLLHFVKESKQDESGMPNNRFLAERTGGTYSTLKVQPAELEDSGVYFCASRSTGGLVGGNEQFFGPGTRLTVL.